This T cell receptor beta chain was captured in a study of monozygotic twins with cystic fibrosis. As for the study in general: With approximately 15 PCR cycles, barcoded libraries came from three micrograms of fragmented DNA. Overall study findings and caveats: Unrelated CF individuals shared fewer identical clonotypes than monozygotic CF twins. J usage was most co-twin-similar in 8 of 16 pairs, V in 13. Shared CDR3 numbers were not associated with age, concordance or severity.

Only in-frame clones appear in the TCRdb table, and some are missing; sequencing was by immunoSEQ multiplex PCR. Of 25,000 to 35,000 clones in the sample, approximately 86% were seen once. The CDR3 is made up of 14 amino acids. The germline V and J ends were trimmed by 0 bases and 2 bases, with 8 bases remaining between them. From germline, CDR1 is SGHRS and CDR2 YFSETQ. In the case of this clone: The antigen remains unidentified.

Sequencing was performed on blood. The clonotype was recovered from a girl aged 2-9 years with cystic fibrosis. The gene calls are TRBV5-1 and TRBJ1-1; weak D call: TRBD1 (6 bases). CDR3 DNA sequence: TGCGCCAGCAGCTTGGGGACAGTTAACACTGAAGCTTTCTTT. Protein: CASSLGTVNTEAFF.